These T cell receptor beta chains were read from a single sample in a study of control samples from healthy donors and cancer patients. Measured with immunoSEQ multiplex PCR; TCRdb has only the in-frame clones, and not every one. The sample lists around 200,000 clones; 91% were seen once. Sequenced sample: blood. All receptors come from a woman aged 30 to 39 in good health. Both conserved end residues are part of each CDR3. The D gene is left open where the match is weak. Size values are once, few and many counts, or a class for expanded clones, and some rows have none.

>TRBV19|TRBJ2-1|NA|NA
CASSIQGGRSNEQFF
TGTGCCAGTAGTATTCAGGGCGGAAGGAGCAATGAGCAGTTCTTC
>TRBV6-5|TRBJ1-2|TRBD1|NA
CASSTPTGGIYGYTF
TGTGCCAGCAGTACACCGACAGGGGGCATTTATGGCTACACCTTC
>TRBV6-4|TRBJ2-3|NA|NA
CASSDGGTDTQYF
TGTGCCAGCAGTGATGGGGGCACAGATACGCAGTATTTT
>TRBV30|TRBJ1-3|NA|NA
CAWSGSSGNTIYF
TGTGCCTGGAGCGGTAGCTCTGGAAACACCATATATTTT
>TRBV5-6|TRBJ2-7|NA|NA
CASSLLGQHSYEQYF
TGTGCCAGCAGCTTACTGGGACAACACTCCTACGAGCAGTACTTC
>TRBV5-1|TRBJ2-1|TRBD2|NA
CASSLELAGGNEQFF
TGCGCCAGCAGCTTGGAACTAGCGGGAGGGAATGAGCAGTTCTTC
>TRBV18|TRBJ1-6|TRBD1|NA
CASSPGTGNSPLHF
TGTGCCAGCTCACCTGGGACAGGGAATTCACCCCTCCACTTT
>TRBV28|TRBJ1-2|TRBD1|NA
CASSLFGGPGGIRYGYTF
TGTGCCAGCAGTTTATTCGGGGGGCCAGGGGGCATTCGGTATGGCTACACCTTC
>TRBV27|TRBJ1-4|NA|NA
CASSLQALNEKLFF
TGTGCCAGCAGTTTACAGGCCCTTAATGAAAAACTGTTTTTT
>TRBV19|TRBJ2-7|NA|NA
CASSDRSHEQYF
TGTGCCAGTAGCGACAGGTCCCACGAGCAGTACTTC
>TRBV29-1|TRBJ2-1|TRBD2|NA
CSVDSGSSYNEQFF
TGCAGCGTTGATAGCGGGAGCTCCTACAATGAGCAGTTCTTC
>TRBV6-5|TRBJ2-2|NA|NA
CASRTGESGELFF
TGTGCCAGCAGAACGGGGGAGTCCGGGGAGCTGTTTTTT
>TRBV7-9|TRBJ2-2|TRBD2|NA
CASSLVQGGTGELFF
TGTGCCAGCAGCTTAGTCCAGGGAGGGACCGGGGAGCTGTTTTTT
>TRBV6-2/TRBV6-3|TRBJ2-1|NA|NA
CASSYSPQGREQFF
TGTGCCAGCAGTTACTCTCCACAGGGGAGGGAGCAGTTCTTC
>TRBV7-2|TRBJ1-4|TRBD1|NA
CASSLGAGGENEKLFF
TGTGCCAGCAGCTTAGGGGCAGGGGGTGAGAATGAAAAACTGTTTTTT
>TRBV4-2|TRBJ2-3|TRBD2|few
CASSQPGTSGTDTQYF
TGTGCCAGCAGCCAACCCGGGACTAGCGGGACAGATACGCAGTATTTT
>TRBV11-2|TRBJ2-3|TRBD2|NA
CASSSPKLAGGASDTQYF
TGTGCCAGCAGCTCCCCCAAACTAGCGGGGGGGGCCTCAGATACGCAGTATTTT
>TRBV19|TRBJ1-3|NA|NA
CASSASLWSSGNTIYF
TGTGCCAGTAGTGCGTCTTTATGGAGCTCTGGAAACACCATATATTTT
>TRBV5-4|TRBJ1-2|NA|NA
CASSLVVGAYGYTF
TGTGCCAGCAGCTTGGTTGTTGGGGCCTATGGCTACACCTTC
>TRBV11-2|TRBJ2-1|TRBD1|NA
CASSPRQGIGYEQFF
TGTGCCAGCAGCCCCCGACAGGGAATAGGCTATGAGCAGTTCTTC
>TRBV13|TRBJ1-2|TRBD1|NA
CASSLQGADYGYTF
TGTGCCAGCAGCTTACAGGGGGCAGACTATGGCTACACCTTC
>TRBV19|TRBJ1-6|TRBD1|NA
CASSISRQGYSPLHF
TGTGCCAGTAGTATATCAAGACAGGGTTATTCACCCCTCCACTTT
>TRBV25-1|TRBJ1-1|TRBD1|NA
CASSPRTGLNTEAFF
TGTGCCAGCAGTCCCCGGACAGGCTTGAACACTGAAGCTTTCTTT
>TRBV3-1/TRBV3-2|TRBJ1-4|TRBD1|few
CASSLMDRAANEKLFF
TGTGCCAGCAGCCTTATGGACAGGGCGGCTAATGAAAAACTGTTTTTT
>TRBV5-4|TRBJ2-1|NA|NA
CASSLPSNEQFF
TGTGCCAGCAGCTTACCGAGCAATGAGCAGTTCTTC
>TRBV19|TRBJ2-3|TRBD2|NA
CASSQPGTSDLTQYF
TGTGCCAGTAGTCAGCCCGGGACTAGCGATCTTACGCAGTATTTT
>TRBV29-1|TRBJ2-3|TRBD1|NA
CSVEDLRDRGGDTQYF
TGCAGCGTTGAAGATCTTCGGGACAGGGGGGGAGATACGCAGTATTTT
>TRBV25-1|TRBJ2-1|TRBD2|NA
CASSEPSGRAHEQFF
TGTGCCAGCAGTGAACCTAGCGGGAGGGCCCATGAGCAGTTCTTC
>TRBV30|TRBJ1-4|TRBD1|NA
CAWSAGTGGSEKLFF
TGTGCCTGGAGCGCCGGGACAGGGGGAAGTGAAAAACTGTTTTTT
>TRBV7-2|TRBJ2-7|TRBD1|NA
CASSTNRGYEQYF
TGTGCCAGCAGCACAAACAGGGGCTACGAGCAGTACTTC
>TRBV3-1/TRBV3-2|TRBJ1-4|TRBD1|NA
CASSQGRGQYEKLFF
TGTGCCAGCAGCCAAGGCCGGGGACAGTATGAAAAACTGTTTTTT
>TRBV4-2|TRBJ2-5|NA|NA
CASSQDRASQETQYF
TGTGCCAGCAGCCAAGATCGGGCGAGCCAAGAGACCCAGTACTTC
>TRBV10-1|TRBJ1-6|NA|few
CASSGSPLHF
TGCGCCAGCAGTGGTTCACCCCTCCACTTT
>TRBV2|TRBJ1-5|TRBD1|NA
CASSDDRGSNQPQHF
TGTGCCAGCAGTGATGACAGGGGTAGCAATCAGCCCCAGCATTTT
>TRBV2|TRBJ1-5|NA|NA
CASSVEGSGNQPQHF
TGTGCCAGCAGTGTAGAAGGGAGCGGCAATCAGCCCCAGCATTTT
>TRBV4-1|TRBJ2-3|TRBD2|NA
CASSRGLAGVTTDTQYF
TGCGCCAGCAGCCGCGGACTAGCGGGGGTAACCACAGATACGCAGTATTTT
>TRBV2|TRBJ2-7|TRBD2|once
CASRTSHSYEQYF
TGTGCCAGCAGGACTAGCCACTCCTACGAGCAGTACTTC
>TRBV6-1|TRBJ1-1|NA|NA
CASSESFGGVSEAFF
TGTGCCAGCAGTGAAAGTTTCGGGGGGGTATCTGAAGCTTTCTTT
>TRBV7-9|TRBJ1-1|NA|NA
CASSPRGNTEAFF
TGTGCCAGCAGCCCCAGGGGGAACACTGAAGCTTTCTTT
>TRBV4-2|TRBJ1-2|NA|NA
CASSQDRAGVYGYTF
TGTGCCAGCAGCCAAGATCGGGCGGGGGTCTATGGCTACACCTTC
>TRBV7-9|TRBJ1-1|NA|NA
CASLRANTEAFF
TGTGCCAGCCTTCGGGCGAACACTGAAGCTTTCTTT
>TRBV27|TRBJ1-3|TRBD1|NA
CASSLGTGPGNTIYF
TGTGCCAGCAGTTTAGGGACAGGGCCTGGAAACACCATATATTTT
>TRBV2|TRBJ1-6|TRBD1|once
CASSERGQGVRYNSPLHF
TGTGCCAGCAGTGAACGGGGACAGGGGGTCAGATATAATTCACCCCTCCACTTT
>TRBV5-1|TRBJ2-7|TRBD2|NA
CASSLDVAGAKEQYF
TGCGCCAGCAGCTTGGATGTAGCGGGAGCTAAAGAGCAGTACTTC
>TRBV20-1|TRBJ2-7|TRBD2|NA
CSASRLAGAPYEQYF
TGCAGTGCTAGTCGTCTAGCGGGGGCCCCCTACGAGCAGTACTTC